This T cell receptor (beta chain) was sequenced during a study of cytomegalovirus exposure and HLA in healthy donors. Study findings and constraints: Data from an earlier analysis indicated that most TCR beta V segments were productive either about 87% or about 30% of the time.

Per germline, CDR1 MNHNS and CDR2 SASEGT. The CDR3 extends over 14 amino acids. V was clipped by 6 bases and J by 7 bases; unmatched bases: 2. On this clone itself: The antigen remains unidentified.

It was with 60 Vbeta and 13 Jbeta primers that the PCR ran. TCRdb keeps only in-frame clones here, not all; method: immunoSEQ multiplex PCR. Of roughly 100,000 clones listed, just under 75% are singletons. The sample taken for sequencing was PBMCs. The chain uses TRBV6-1 and TRBJ2-2; 13 nucleotides agree with TRBD2. The clonotype was recovered from a man aged 45-60 years in good health and CMV-seropositive. The CDR3 protein is CASRTSGGYGELFF. CDR3 DNA: TGTGCCAGCAGGACTAGCGGGGGGTACGGGGAGCTGTTTTTT.